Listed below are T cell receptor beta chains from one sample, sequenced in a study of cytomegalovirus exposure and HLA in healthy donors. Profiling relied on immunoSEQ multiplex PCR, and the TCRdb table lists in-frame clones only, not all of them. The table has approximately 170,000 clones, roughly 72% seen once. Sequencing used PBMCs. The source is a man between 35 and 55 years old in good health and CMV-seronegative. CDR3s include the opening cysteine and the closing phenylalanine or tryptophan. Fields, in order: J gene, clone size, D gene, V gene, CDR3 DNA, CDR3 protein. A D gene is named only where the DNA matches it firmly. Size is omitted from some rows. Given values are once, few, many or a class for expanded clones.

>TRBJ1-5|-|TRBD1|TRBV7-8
TGTGCCAACAGCTTCGGACAGGGGTATCAGCCCCAGCATTTT
CANSFGQGYQPQHF
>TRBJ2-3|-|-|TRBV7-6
TGTGCCAGCAGCTGGGAGGAGCAAGATACGCAGTATTTT
CASSWEEQDTQYF
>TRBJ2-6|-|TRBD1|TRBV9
TGTGCCAGCAGCGGCCGGGACAGGGCCTCTGGGGCCAACGTCCTGACTTTC
CASSGRDRASGANVLTF
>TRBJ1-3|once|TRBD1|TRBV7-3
TGTGCCAGCAGCCGGACAGGGATTAGCTCTGGAAACACCATATATTTT
CASSRTGISSGNTIYF
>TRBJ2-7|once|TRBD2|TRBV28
TGTGCCAGCAACCTACCGGGACTAGTTTCCGAGCAGTACTTC
CASNLPGLVSEQYF
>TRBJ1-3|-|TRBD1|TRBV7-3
TGTGCCAGCAGCCTGGGACAGGGAAACACCATATATTTT
CASSLGQGNTIYF
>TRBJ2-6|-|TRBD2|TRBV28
TGTGCCAGCAGTCCCCCCCGGGGGAGGGCCGACCCTTTTTTGAACGGCCTGACTTTC
CASSPPRGRADPFLNGLTF
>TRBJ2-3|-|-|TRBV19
TGTGCCAGTAGTATCGGGGGAGGAGCTGATACGCAGTATTTT
CASSIGGGADTQYF
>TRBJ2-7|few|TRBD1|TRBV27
TGTGCCAGCAGTCCCGGCGGGACAGGGGTCCACGAGCAGTACTTC
CASSPGGTGVHEQYF
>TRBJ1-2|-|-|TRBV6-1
TGTGCCAGCAGTGAATTGAACAGGGAGAGAGATGGCTACACCTTC
CASSELNRERDGYTF
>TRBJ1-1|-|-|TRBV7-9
TGTGCCAGCAGAGATACGACGGGGAACACTGAAGCTTTCTTT
CASRDTTGNTEAFF